A single sample is the source of the 12 T cell receptor beta chains below, sequenced in a study of blood T cell repertoires in COVID-19. TCRdb's table, derived via immunoSEQ multiplex PCR, lists solely in-frame clones and lacks some. The sample carries more than 90,000 clones, roughly 80% recorded once. The sequencing sample was made of peripheral blood. These receptors were collected from a man aged 45-60 years with acute or convalescent COVID-19.

This sequence joins TRBV9 and TRBJ2-1, with D possibly matching TRBD2 (6 bases). The CDR3 consists of 15 residues. From germline, CDR1 is SGDLS and CDR2 YYNGEE. V lost 1 base to trimming and J lost 10 bases, with 18 bases between them. The CDR3 reads CASSVRLSLGGEQFF. CDR3 DNA sequence: TGTGCCAGCAGCGTAAGGCTATCGCTTGGGGGGGAGCAGTTCTTC.

The chain employs TRBV6-5 and TRBJ1-1; D is uncertain. The CDR3 is made up of 14 amino acids. Germline V lookup: CDR1 MNHEY, CDR2 SVGAGI. The V and J ends lost 2 bases and 3 bases respectively, with 10 bases between them. DNA for the CDR3: TGTGCCAGCAGTTACAGGGAGGTTGACACTGAAGCTTTCTTT. Translated: CASSYREVDTEAFF.

The chain links TRBV6-5 to TRBJ1-4, with D perhaps TRBD1 (6 bases). From germline, CDR1 is MNHEY and CDR2 SVGAGI. Trimming left V 0 bases short and J 8 bases short, with 13 bases between. This CDR3 is 15 amino acids long. CDR3 in amino acids: CASSYSRRGREKLFF. The CDR3 DNA is TGTGCCAGCAGTTACTCCCGCAGGGGCCGGGAAAAACTGTTTTTT.

The chain is built from TRBV4-1 and TRBJ1-1; TRBD1 matches at 7 bases. Germline assignment: CDR1 MGHRA and CDR2 YSYEKL. CDR3 size: 18 residues. Trimming cost V 3 bases and J 1 base; bases outside gene matches: 14. The DNA for the CDR3 is TGCGCCAGCAGCCACCTCGTAGTCCCAGGGGGAAAGAACACTGAAGCTTTCTTT. It translates to CASSHLVVPGGKNTEAFF.

The chain joins TRBV19 to TRBJ2-5; 7 bases are a match to TRBD1. Per the germline V gene, CDR1 is LNHDA and CDR2 is SQIVND (reference sequence). Losses at the gene ends were 3 bases for V and 2 bases for J; bases not matched to a gene: 3. The CDR3 covers 14 residues. This CDR3 reads CASSIGQDQETQYF. The CDR3, as DNA: TGTGCCAGTAGTATTGGACAGGATCAAGAGACCCAGTACTTC.

The rearrangement joins TRBV7-9 to TRBJ1-1; 10 positions match TRBD1. Germline CDR1 SEHNR, CDR2 FQNEAQ (reference sequence). The V segment lost 2 bases and the J segment 4 bases; nucleotides outside the gene matches: 4. The CDR3 is 15 residues long. DNA for the CDR3: TGTGCCAGCAGCTTAAGGGACAGGGGTAGCACTGAAGCTTTCTTT. The encoded protein is CASSLRDRGSTEAFF. The full variable domain, its missing parts supplied by reference TRBV7-9 and TRBJ1-1, is DTGVSQNPRHKITKRGQNVTFRCDPISEHNRLYWYRQTLGQGPEFLTYFQNEAQLEKSRLLSDRFSAERPKGSFSTLEIQRTEQGDSAMYLCASSLRDRGSTEAFFGQGTRLTVV.

CDR3 in DNA: TGTGCCAGCAGTGAGGGCGATGAGCAGTTCTTC. Translating it yields CASSEGDEQFF. This chain links TRBV6-1 with TRBJ2-1; no definite D call. With 3 bases removed from V and 8 bases from J, the gap between germline ends came to 5 bases. Looked up from germline, CDR1 is MNHNS and CDR2 is SASEGT. This CDR3 region has 11 residues.

The chain recombines TRBV7-9 with TRBJ1-5; TRBD1 matches at 7 bases. The V gene end was trimmed by 1 base and the J gene end by 3 bases; junction bases not matched to a gene: 3. Germline V gives CDR1 SEHNR, CDR2 FQNEAQ (reference sequence). This CDR3 is 15 amino acids long. The CDR3 region is CASSLGTGVNQPQHF. The CDR3 DNA reads as TGTGCCAGCAGCTTAGGAACAGGGGTCAATCAGCCCCAGCATTTT.

The chain is built from TRBV7-3 and TRBJ2-1; D is undetermined. CDR1 is SGHTA and CDR2 is FQGTGA in the germline V gene. V was trimmed by 5 bases and J by 8 bases, leaving 13 bases between them. The CDR3 extends over 13 amino acids. CDR3 loop: CASSVRHLDEQFF. CDR3 sequence (DNA): TGTGCCAGCAGCGTGCGACATCTTGATGAGCAGTTCTTC.

The gene calls are TRBV6-5 and TRBJ1-1, with a weak D call TRBD1 (6 bases). CDR3 length equals 15 residues. Trimming took off 5 bases at V and 5 bases at J, with 18 bases between the two ends. Germline values: CDR1 MNHEY, CDR2 SVGAGI. The CDR3 DNA is TGTGCCAGCAGTCTCGAGCGGGGGGCGATAACTGAAGCTTTCTTT. Amino acid sequence: CASSLERGAITEAFF.

Ten or more counts support this clone. V usage is TRBV4-1 and J usage is TRBJ2-7; 7 bases match TRBD1. V gave up 5 bases and J gave up 6 bases; unmatched junction bases: 10. The CDR3 has 14 amino acids. The germline gives CDR1 MGHRA, CDR2 YSYEKL. The CDR3 DNA is TGCGCCAGCAGCACACGACAGGGTTGGGGCGAGCAGTACTTC. As protein: CASSTRQGWGEQYF.

This sequence joins TRBV19 and TRBJ1-1; perhaps TRBD1 as D (5 bases). Germline CDR1 reads LNHDA; CDR2 reads SQIVND (reference sequence). The V end lost 1 base, the J end lost 1 base, and 7 bases lay between the germline ends. The length of the CDR3 is 14 residues. CDR3 loop: CASSIAGGNTEAFF. The DNA for the CDR3 is TGTGCCAGTAGTATAGCCGGGGGGAACACTGAAGCTTTCTTT.